This T cell receptor beta chain comes out of a study of T cells in localized non-small cell lung cancer. This clone turned up a few times. Trimming cost V 6 bases and J 1 base, with 9 bases left between them. The germline CDR1 and CDR2 sequences are ENHRY and SYGVKD. This CDR3 is built from 13 residues. Some clones are missing from TCRdb's copy, which holds only in-frame ones; the method was immunoSEQ multiplex PCR. This sample has 86,000 or so clones, with roughly four fifths found just once. This TCR was sampled from a man aged 40-75 years with stage I lung adenocarcinoma. Sequencing was performed on peripheral blood, taken before any cancer treatment. The chain combines TRBV10-3 with TRBJ1-1, with D perhaps matching TRBD1 (5 bases). The CDR3 bases are TGTGCCATCAGAGGGGATACGAACACTGAAGCTTTCTTT. This codes for CAIRGDTNTEAFF.